The T cell receptor (beta chain) described here comes from a study of T cells after yellow fever vaccination. A single record per CDR3 protein comes from TCRdb applying MiXCR to the 5' RACE reads. The sample shows over 100,000 distinct CDR3 sequences, 7.5% to 9.5% of them seen only once. The V and J ends lost 5 bases and 6 bases respectively, with 16 bases between them. The CDR3 has 14 amino acids. This clonotype has a count of ten or more. Sequencing used CD8+ T cells sorted from PBMCs, obtained 45 days after the yellow fever booster vaccination. The origin of this receptor is a man aged 25 to 40 who received the YFV17D yellow fever vaccine. The gene calls are TRBV12-3 or TRBV12-4 and TRBJ2-5, with a possible D match to TRBD2 (5 bases). CDR3 protein: CASSPWERRQTQYF. In DNA form, the CDR3 reads TGTGCCAGCAGTCCGTGGGAGCGGCGGCAGACCCAGTACTTC.